These 24 T cell receptor beta chains came from one sample sequenced in a study of blood T cells in healthy people across ages. Next came a second PCR, run for about 7 to 12 cycles, which used a sample-barcoded 5' primer along with a J-beta primer mix. TCRdb independently ran MiXCR on the 5' RACE reads; one entry per CDR3 protein. The data contain around 800,000 distinct CDR3 sequences, approximately 55% of them seen just once; the ten biggest clones take up about two fifths. Sequencing was performed on blood. The origin of the receptors is an elderly man in good health.

CDR3 residues: CASSVTGGNEKLFF. DNA of the CDR3: TGTGCCAGCAGTGTGACAGGGGGCAATGAAAAACTGTTTTTT. J is TRBJ1-4 and V is TRBV25-1; the match to TRBD1 covers 10 bases. The germline CDR1 and CDR2 sequences are MGHDK and SYGVNS. The V segment lost 4 bases and the J segment 5 bases; nucleotides outside the gene matches: 1. The CDR3 runs 14 residues.

The chain has TRBV12-3 or TRBV12-4 and TRBJ2-7; TRBD2 aligns across 11 bases. This CDR3 has 15 residues. After removal of 6 bases from V and 4 bases from J, the junction contained 8 bases not matched to a gene. The CDR3 coding sequence is TGTGCCAGCAGCCAGGGACTAGCGGAGAGATACGAGCAGTACTTC. Translating it yields CASSQGLAERYEQYF.

The chain is built from TRBV12-3 or TRBV12-4 and TRBJ1-2; TRBD1 aligns across 9 bases. V shed 5 bases, J shed 4 bases, and the junction held 2 bases outside the gene matches. The CDR3 contains 13 residues. CDR3 DNA sequence: TGTGCCAGCAGTACGACAGGGGGCTATGGCTACACCTTC. Protein product: CASSTTGGYGYTF.

Worth noting for this clonotype: A clone one base away is much larger, so this may be a read error. V is TRBV7-9 and J is TRBJ2-5, with 7 bases aligning to TRBD2. This CDR3 is 15 amino acids long. J gave up 11 bases and V 2 bases, and 14 bases lay outside the gene matches. Germline CDR1 and CDR2: SEHNR and FQNEAQ (reference sequence). The CDR3 DNA reads as TGTGCCAGCAGCTTAATGGGCCTAGCGGACAATGAGCAGTACTTC. This translates into CASSLMGLADNEQYF. Drawing the rest from reference TRBV7-9 and TRBJ2-5, the complete variable domain is DTGVSQNPRHKITKRGQNVTFRCDPISEHNRLYWYRQTLGQGPEFLTYFQNEAQLEKSRLLSDRFSAERPKGSFSTLEIQRTEQGDSAMYLCASSLMGLADNEQYFGPGTRLLVL.

V is TRBV12-3 or TRBV12-4 and J is TRBJ1-1; possibly TRBD1 for D (6 bases). V lost 9 bases and J 0 bases, leaving 11 bases between the germline ends. The CDR3 loop spans 13 amino acids. For the CDR3, the DNA is TGTGCCAGTACTACAGGGCTGAACACTGAAGCTTTCTTT. Protein: CASTTGLNTEAFF.

The table lists this clonotype with a few counts. The V gene is TRBV7-2, the J gene TRBJ1-2; unclear D gene. The length of the CDR3 is 13 residues. The ends were cut back, 5 bases at V and 4 bases at J, with 11 bases in the middle. Looked up from germline, CDR1 is SGHTA and CDR2 is FQGNSA. CDR3 bases: TGTGCCAGCAGCCTAACAAGGAGCTATGGCTACACCTTC. Its translation: CASSLTRSYGYTF.

This clonotype was seen a handful of times. V and J are TRBV11-2 and TRBJ2-7; tentative D call: TRBD2 (5 bases). The germline CDR1 and CDR2 sequences are SGHAT and FQNNGV. Trimming removed 4 bases from V and 10 bases from J, with 20 bases in between. CDR3 length: 14 residues. The CDR3 nucleotides are TGTGCCAGCAGCTCTTCCTTGGGTAGCGCGGCCCAGTACTTC. Its translation is CASSSSLGSAAQYF.

This sequence joins TRBV6-5 and TRBJ2-1; the D is unclear. Germline V gene data show CDR1 as MNHEY and CDR2 as SVGAGI. This CDR3 has 13 residues. With 6 bases removed from V and 2 bases from J, the gap between germline ends came to 8 bases. The CDR3 sequence is CASRHKAYNEQFF. The CDR3 nucleotides read TGTGCCAGCAGACACAAGGCCTACAATGAGCAGTTCTTC.

This clonotype occurred a few times. This chain uses TRBV5-1 with TRBJ2-1; 8 nucleotides agree with TRBD2. V lost 1 base and J lost 9; bases outside the gene matches: 9. The CDR3 has 15 amino acids. Germline CDR1 and CDR2: SGHRS and YFSETQ. CDR3 in DNA: TGCGCCAGCAGCTTGCAACGGGAGGGCCGGTCTGAGCAGTTCTTC. Its translation: CASSLQREGRSEQFF.

V and J are TRBV20-1 and TRBJ2-1; tentatively, D is TRBD1 (6 bases). Germline assignment: CDR1 DFQATT and CDR2 SNEGSKA (reference sequence). The length of the CDR3 is 16 residues. The V end lost 6 bases, the J end lost 1 base, and 19 bases lay between the germline ends. The CDR3 is CSAHRTPRGSYNEQFF. In DNA form, the CDR3 reads TGCAGTGCGCACAGGACGCCAAGGGGGTCCTACAATGAGCAGTTCTTC.

This clonotype was counted at least ten times. The chain couples TRBV7-8 to TRBJ2-1; a possible D gene is TRBD2 (6 bases). V dropped 5 bases and J dropped 2 bases, with 13 bases sitting between them. The CDR3 runs to 15 residues. The V gene's germline CDR1 is SGHVS and CDR2 FQNEAQ. CDR3: CASSPFGSAYNEQFF. CDR3 DNA sequence: TGTGCCAGCAGCCCATTCGGGAGCGCCTACAATGAGCAGTTCTTC.

CDR3 amino acids: CASSLSPGYYEQYF. In DNA, the CDR3 is TGTGCCAGCAGTTTATCCCCCGGATACTACGAGCAGTACTTC. The gene calls are TRBV28 and TRBJ2-4; D is unresolved. The DNA end favors TRBJ2-7, so the J call may be wrong. Germline V gene data show CDR1 as MDHEN and CDR2 as SYDVKM. CDR3 length: 14 amino acids.

The gene calls are TRBV3-1 and TRBJ2-4; perhaps TRBD1 as D (5 bases). Germline-derived CDR1 and CDR2 are LGHDT and YNNKEL (reference sequence). CDR3 length: 15 residues. V was pared by 0 bases and J by 3 bases, with 9 bases between. In DNA form, the CDR3 reads TGTGCCAGCAGCCAAGAAATGACAGTCAAAAACATTCAGTACTTC. Translating gives CASSQEMTVKNIQYF.

A remark on this clonotype: Its ends do not fully match the called genes, so a read error is possible. The genes are TRBV24-1 and TRBJ2-5, with 7 bases fitting TRBD1. Per germline, CDR1 KGHDR and CDR2 SFDVKD. The CDR3 contains 14 residues. The CDR3 sequence is CATSGRQGQETRYF. CDR3 in DNA: TGTGCCACCAGTGGAAGACAGGGCCAAGAGACCCGGTACTTC.

This sequence joins TRBV7-3 and TRBJ2-1; D possibly matches TRBD1 or TRBD2 (5 bases each). The CDR3 is 15 amino acids. V dropped 1 base and J dropped 3 bases, with 10 bases sitting between them. Germline values: CDR1 SGHTA, CDR2 FQGTGA. The CDR3 DNA sequence: TGTGCCAGCAGCTTAAACGGGGACGTCTACAATGAGCAGTTCTTC. Amino acid sequence: CASSLNGDVYNEQFF. The full variable domain, completed using reference TRBV7-3 and TRBJ2-1, is GAGVSQTPSNKVTEKGKYVELRCDPISGHTALYWYRQSLGQGPEFLIYFQGTGAADDSGLPNDRFFAVRPEGSVSTLKIQRTERGDSAVYLCASSLNGDVYNEQFFGPGTRLTVL.

About this clonotype: One end of the junction does not line up with germline, which may come from a read error. CDR3 bases: TGCAACGTTGGGCTGGGGGCGGCCAAAAACATTCAGTACTTC. It codes for CNVGLGAAKNIQYF. The J gene is TRBJ2-4, the V gene TRBV29-1, with D perhaps TRBD1 (6 bases). Germline CDR1 and CDR2: SQVTM and ANQGSEA. This CDR3 is built from 14 residues.

The chain employs TRBV24-1 and TRBJ2-1, with 13 bases lining up with TRBD2. Germline CDR1 and CDR2: KGHDR and SFDVKD. The CDR3 length is 13 residues. V lost 10 bases and J lost 7; bases outside the gene matches: 3. The CDR3 DNA reads as TGTGCCACGGGACTAGCGGGATTGAATGAGCAGTTCTTC. Translated: CATGLAGLNEQFF.

This clonotype was recorded once. The chain is built from TRBV7-6 and TRBJ2-7; TRBD2 might be the D (5 bases). V was clipped by 5 bases and J by 0 bases, with 17 bases between them. CDR3 length equals 16 residues. Germline lookup yields CDR1 SGHVS and CDR2 FNYEAQ. The CDR3 DNA reads as TGTGCCAGCAGCGGCATCGAGGGCTCGTTCTCCTACGAGCAGTACTTC. Its translation is CASSGIEGSFSYEQYF. The full variable domain, in which reference TRBV7-6 and TRBJ2-7 provide the parts outside the CDR3, is GAGVSQSPRYKVTKRGQDVALRCDPISGHVSLYWYRQALGQGPEFLTYFNYEAQQDKSGLPNDRFSAERPEGSISTLTIQRTEQRDSAMYRCASSGIEGSFSYEQYFGPGTRLTVT.

V usage is TRBV5-6 and J usage is TRBJ1-2; D call uncertain. V was clipped by 5 bases and J by 6 bases, with 14 bases between them. CDR1 and CDR2 (germline): SGHDT, YYEEEE. The CDR3 loop spans 13 amino acids. CDR3 sequence: CASRRIHGNGYTF. The CDR3 bases are TGTGCCAGCAGACGGATCCACGGGAATGGCTACACCTTC.

This clonotype was counted a few times. This chain links TRBV18 with TRBJ1-1; TRBD1 might be the D (5 bases). Trimming removed 5 bases at V and 2 bases at J, with 12 bases between. The V gene's germline CDR1 is KGHSH and CDR2 LQKENI. This CDR3 region has 14 residues. In DNA form, the CDR3 reads TGTGCCAGCTCAATCCCTGGACACAACACTGAAGCTTTCTTT. It specifies CASSIPGHNTEAFF.

This clonotype was recorded a few times. The chain joins TRBV20-1 to TRBJ2-3, with 7 nucleotides matching TRBD2. The ends lost 5 bases at V and 1 base at J; junction bases unmatched: 9. Germline loops: CDR1 DFQATT, CDR2 SNEGSKA (reference sequence). The CDR3 is 15 residues long. The CDR3 region has the DNA TGCAGTGCTCCCCTGGAGCGGGGCCGCACAGATACGCAGTATTTT. It encodes CSAPLERGRTDTQYF.

The genes are TRBV15 and TRBJ1-2; perhaps TRBD1 as D (6 bases). With 0 bases removed from V and 5 bases from J, the gap between germline ends came to 10 bases. There are 14 residues in the CDR3. Germline V CDR1 and CDR2: LNHNV, YYDKDF (reference sequence). For the CDR3, the DNA is TGTGCCACCAGCAGAGATGGGGGGCTGTATGGCTACACCTTC. This sequence encodes CATSRDGGLYGYTF. The full variable domain, its missing parts supplied by reference TRBV15 and TRBJ1-2, is DAMVIQNPRYQVTQFGKPVTLSCSQTLNHNVMYWYQQKSSQAPKLLFHYYDKDFNNEADTPDNFQSRRPNTSFCFLDIRSPGLGDTAMYLCATSRDGGLYGYTFGSGTRLTVV.

Worth noting for this clonotype: Germline is not matched at one junction end, which may reflect a read error. This CDR3 is CAISGRGGTGELFF. CDR3 nucleotide sequence: TGCGCCATCAGTGGACGAGGGGGAACCGGGGAGCTGTTTTTT. The chain uses TRBV10-3 and TRBJ2-2, with D tentatively TRBD1 (6 bases). This CDR3 has 14 residues. Germline loops: CDR1 ENHRY, CDR2 SYGVKD.

The table lists this clonotype with a few counts. This sequence joins TRBV28 and TRBJ2-1, with TRBD2 identical over 8 bases. The CDR3 is made up of 15 amino acids. V gave up 8 bases and J gave up 4 bases; unmatched junction bases: 10. Per germline, CDR1 MDHEN and CDR2 SYDVKM. The CDR3: CASSHPGGPYNEQFF. CDR3 bases: TGTGCCAGCTCTCACCCGGGAGGGCCTTACAATGAGCAGTTCTTC.